The clone carrying this T cell receptor (beta chain) was observed once. The antigen remains unidentified. The data originate from a study of OX40 agonist ivuxolimab in advanced cancers. Study-level background: Patients achieving partial responses numbered three: one hepatocellular carcinoma case and two cutaneous melanoma cases.

CDR1 and CDR2 from the germline V gene are MNHEY and SMNVEV (reference sequence). V was trimmed by 0 bases and J by 2 bases, leaving 5 bases between them. The CDR3 loop spans 14 amino acids. TCRdb's copy holds only in-frame clones and misses some; the assay was immunoSEQ multiplex PCR. The sample holds tens of thousands of clones, roughly 80% seen once. Study results and limitations: The average count of expanded clones was higher among CD8+ T cells than among CD4+.

This chain uses TRBV27 with TRBJ2-1; the D is unclear. Material: CD4+ or CD8+ T cells sorted from blood, obtained in a trial of the OX40 agonist ivuxolimab. This receptor was identified in an adult with an advanced solid tumor such as melanoma, head and neck, liver or kidney cancer. The CDR3 region has the DNA TGTGCCAGCAGTTTATCCGACCCCTACAATGAGCAGTTCTTC. Translated: CASSLSDPYNEQFF.